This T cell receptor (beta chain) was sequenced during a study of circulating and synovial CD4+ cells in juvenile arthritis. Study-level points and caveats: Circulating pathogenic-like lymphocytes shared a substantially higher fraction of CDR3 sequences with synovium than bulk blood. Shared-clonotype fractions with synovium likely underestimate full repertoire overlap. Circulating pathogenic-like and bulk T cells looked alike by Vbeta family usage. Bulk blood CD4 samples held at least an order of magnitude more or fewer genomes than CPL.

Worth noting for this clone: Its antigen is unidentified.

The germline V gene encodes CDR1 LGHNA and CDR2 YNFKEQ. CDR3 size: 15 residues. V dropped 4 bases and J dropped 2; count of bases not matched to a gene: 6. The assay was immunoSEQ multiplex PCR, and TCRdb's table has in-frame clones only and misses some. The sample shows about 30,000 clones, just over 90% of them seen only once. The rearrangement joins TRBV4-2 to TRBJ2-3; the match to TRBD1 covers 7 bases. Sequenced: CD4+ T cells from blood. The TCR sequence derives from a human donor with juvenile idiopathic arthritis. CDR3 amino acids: CASSRMTGNTDTQYF. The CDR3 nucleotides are TGTGCCAGCAGCCGAATGACAGGGAACACAGATACGCAGTATTTT.